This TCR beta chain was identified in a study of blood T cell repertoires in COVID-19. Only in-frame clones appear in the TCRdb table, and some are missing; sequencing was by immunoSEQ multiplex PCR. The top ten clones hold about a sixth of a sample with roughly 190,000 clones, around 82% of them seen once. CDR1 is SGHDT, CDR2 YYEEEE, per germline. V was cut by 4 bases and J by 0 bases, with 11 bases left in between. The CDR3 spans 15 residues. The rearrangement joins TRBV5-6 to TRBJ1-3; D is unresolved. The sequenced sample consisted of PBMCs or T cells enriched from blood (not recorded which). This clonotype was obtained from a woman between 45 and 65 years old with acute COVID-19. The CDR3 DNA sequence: TGTGCCAGCAGCCCGACTTTCAACTCTGGAAACACCATATATTTT. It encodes CASSPTFNSGNTIYF.